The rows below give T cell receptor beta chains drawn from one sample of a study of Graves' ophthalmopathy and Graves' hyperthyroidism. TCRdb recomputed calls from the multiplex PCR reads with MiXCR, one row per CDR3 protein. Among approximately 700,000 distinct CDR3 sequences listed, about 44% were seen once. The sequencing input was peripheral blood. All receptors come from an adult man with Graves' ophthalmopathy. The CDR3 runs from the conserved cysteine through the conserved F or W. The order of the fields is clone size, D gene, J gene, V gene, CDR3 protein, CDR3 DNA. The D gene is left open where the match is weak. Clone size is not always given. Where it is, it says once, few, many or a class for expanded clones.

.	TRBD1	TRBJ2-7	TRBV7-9	CASHPTGPLYEQYF	TGTGCCAGCCACCCGACAGGGCCCCTCTACGAGCAGTACTTC
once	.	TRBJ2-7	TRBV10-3	CAISESSGNPGQYF	TGTGCCATCAGTGAGTCGAGTGGGAACCCGGGGCAGTACTTC
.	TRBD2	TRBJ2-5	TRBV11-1	CASSSYTGLRGEGTQYF	TGTGCCAGCAGCTCCTATACGGGACTACGAGGGGAAGGGACCCAGTACTTC
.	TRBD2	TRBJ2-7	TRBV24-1	CATSDPLAGGYEQYF	TGTGCCACCAGTGACCCTCTAGCGGGAGGTTACGAGCAGTACTTC
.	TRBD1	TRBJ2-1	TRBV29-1	CSVERDRGLNEQFF	TGCAGCGTTGAGAGGGACAGGGGGCTGAATGAGCAGTTCTTC
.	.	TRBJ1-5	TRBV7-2	CASSFERTIRQPQHF	TGTGCCAGCAGTTTTGAGAGAACGATAAGGCAGCCCCAGCATTTT
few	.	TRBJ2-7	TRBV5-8	CASSFAGQPYEQYF	TGTGCCAGCAGTTTTGCGGGTCAACCCTACGAGCAGTACTTC
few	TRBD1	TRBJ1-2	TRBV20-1	CSADRGLYGYTF	TGCAGTGCGGACAGGGGGCTTTATGGCTACACCTTC
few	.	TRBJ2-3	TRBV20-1	CSARGTTDTQYF	TGCAGTGCTAGGGGCACTACAGATACGCAGTATTTT
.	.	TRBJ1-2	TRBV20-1	CSARDWAGRPGYGYTF	TGCAGTGCTAGAGATTGGGCGGGGCGGCCCGGCTATGGCTACACCTTC
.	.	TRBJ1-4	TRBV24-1	CASSSGQTATNEKLFF	TGTGCCAGCAGTTCTGGACAGACTGCAACTAATGAAAAACTGTTTTTT
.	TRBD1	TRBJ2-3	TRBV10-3	CAISEPRQGTDTQYF	TGTGCCATCAGTGAGCCCCGACAGGGGACAGATACGCAGTATTTT
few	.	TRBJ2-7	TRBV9	CASSPPPPVYEQYF	TGTGCCAGCTCACCACCGCCTCCCGTCTACGAGCAGTACTTC
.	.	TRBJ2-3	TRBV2	CASMVRWGTDTQYF	TGTGCCAGCATGGTGCGTTGGGGCACAGATACGCAGTATTTT
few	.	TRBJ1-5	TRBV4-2	CASSQDVWNQPQHF	TGTGCCAGCAGCCAAGACGTGTGGAATCAGCCCCAGCATTTT
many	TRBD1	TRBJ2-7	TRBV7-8	CASGMRQGASEQYF	TGTGCCAGCGGGATGAGACAGGGGGCGTCCGAGCAGTACTTC
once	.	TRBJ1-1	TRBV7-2	CASSSHAYTEAFF	TGTGCCAGCAGTTCTCACGCGTACACTGAAGCTTTCTTT
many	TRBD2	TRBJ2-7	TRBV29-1	CSVEDEREGREQYF	TGCAGCGTTGAAGACGAGCGGGAGGGCCGTGAGCAGTACTTC
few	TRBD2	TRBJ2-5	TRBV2	CASSWASGKAETQYF	TGTGCCAGCAGTTGGGCTAGCGGGAAGGCGGAGACCCAGTACTTC
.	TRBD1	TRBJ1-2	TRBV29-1	CSSQTGAWGYTF	TGCAGCTCACAAACAGGGGCGTGGGGCTACACCTTC
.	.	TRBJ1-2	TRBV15	CATSRGSKLGGYTF	TGTGCCACCAGCAGAGGGTCAAAATTGGGCGGCTACACCTTC
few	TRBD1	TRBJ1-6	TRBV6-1	CASSRLGQGRNSPLHF	TGTGCCAGCAGTAGACTCGGACAGGGGAGGAATTCACCCCTCCACTTT
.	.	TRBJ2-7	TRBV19	CASSQWSRRRGYEQYF	TGCGCCAGCAGCCAATGGTCCCGCAGGAGGGGCTACGAGCAGTACTTC
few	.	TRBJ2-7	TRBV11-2	CASSRLEGAYEQYF	TGTGCCAGCAGCCGCCTAGAAGGGGCCTACGAGCAGTACTTC
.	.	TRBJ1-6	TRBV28	CASSLGPPGIGPLHF	TGTGCCAGCAGTTTAGGCCCTCCGGGGATCGGGCCCCTCCACTTT
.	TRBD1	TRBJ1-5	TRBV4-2	CASSQPGQSNQPQHF	TGTGCCAGCAGCCAACCGGGACAGAGCAATCAGCCCCAGCATTTT
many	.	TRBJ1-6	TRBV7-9	CASSVGGYNSPLHF	TGTGCCAGCAGCGTGGGAGGGTATAATTCACCCCTCCACTTT
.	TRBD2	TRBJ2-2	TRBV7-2	CASSWGLAGGGELFF	TGTGCCAGCAGCTGGGGACTAGCGGGAGGCGGGGAGCTGTTTTTT
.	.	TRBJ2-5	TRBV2	CASLRMYQETQYF	TGTGCCAGCCTTAGAATGTATCAAGAGACCCAGTACTTC
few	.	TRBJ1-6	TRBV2	CASSLEAGYSPLHF	TGTGCCAGCAGTTTGGAGGCGGGATATTCACCCCTCCACTTT
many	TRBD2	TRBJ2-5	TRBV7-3	CASSLGSSGGQETQYF	TGTGCCAGCAGCTTAGGGTCTAGCGGGGGGCAAGAGACCCAGTACTTC
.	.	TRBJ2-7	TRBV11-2	CASSLDAAPSSYEQYF	TGTGCCAGCAGCTTAGATGCAGCCCCTAGCTCCTACGAGCAGTACTTC
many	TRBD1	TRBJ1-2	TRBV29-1	CSVAGTGYGYTF	TGCAGCGTCGCCGGGACAGGCTATGGCTACACCTTC
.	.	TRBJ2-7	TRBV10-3	CASTQESPYEQYF	TGTGCCAGCACGCAGGAATCCCCCTACGAGCAGTACTTC
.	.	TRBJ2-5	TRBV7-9	CASSFLPSSRQETQYF	TGTGCCAGCAGCTTCCTTCCTAGCAGCCGTCAAGAGACCCAGTACTTC
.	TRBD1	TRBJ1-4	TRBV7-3	CASSLYTGGTEKLFF	TGTGCCAGCAGCTTATACACAGGGGGGACTGAAAAACTGTTTTTT
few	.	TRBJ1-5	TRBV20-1	CSARDPRTPNQPQHF	TGCAGTGCTAGAGATCCTAGGACCCCCAATCAGCCCCAGCATTTT
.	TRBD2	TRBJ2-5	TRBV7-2	CASSPGGHQETQYF	TGTGCCAGCTCACCGGGAGGGCACCAAGAGACCCAGTACTTC
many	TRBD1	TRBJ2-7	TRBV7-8	CASSPPGTGIYEQYF	TGTGCCAGCAGCCCTCCCGGGACAGGGATCTACGAGCAGTACTTC
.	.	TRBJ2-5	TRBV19	CASSISTGSQETQYF	TGTGCCAGTAGTATATCGACTGGCAGCCAAGAGACCCAGTACTTC
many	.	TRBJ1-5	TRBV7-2	CASSLAGFGNQPQHF	TGTGCCAGCAGCTTAGCAGGGTTTGGCAATCAGCCCCAGCATTTT